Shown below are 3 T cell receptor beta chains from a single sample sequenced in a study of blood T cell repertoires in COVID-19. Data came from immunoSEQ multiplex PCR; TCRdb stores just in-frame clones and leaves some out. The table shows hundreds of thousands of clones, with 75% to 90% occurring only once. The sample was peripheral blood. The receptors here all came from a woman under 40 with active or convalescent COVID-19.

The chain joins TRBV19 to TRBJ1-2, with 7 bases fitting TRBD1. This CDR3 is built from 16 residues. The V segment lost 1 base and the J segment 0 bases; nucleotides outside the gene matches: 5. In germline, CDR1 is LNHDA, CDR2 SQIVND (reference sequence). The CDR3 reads CASSIGDSGTNYGYTF. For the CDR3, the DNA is TGTGCCAGTAGTATAGGGGACAGTGGCACTAACTATGGCTACACCTTC.

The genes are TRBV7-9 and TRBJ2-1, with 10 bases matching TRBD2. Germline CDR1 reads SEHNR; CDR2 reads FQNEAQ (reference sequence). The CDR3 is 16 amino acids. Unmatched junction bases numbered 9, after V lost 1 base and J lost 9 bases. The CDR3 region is CASSLVPAGGPGEQFF. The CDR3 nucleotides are TGTGCCAGCAGCTTAGTCCCAGCGGGAGGGCCAGGTGAGCAGTTCTTC.

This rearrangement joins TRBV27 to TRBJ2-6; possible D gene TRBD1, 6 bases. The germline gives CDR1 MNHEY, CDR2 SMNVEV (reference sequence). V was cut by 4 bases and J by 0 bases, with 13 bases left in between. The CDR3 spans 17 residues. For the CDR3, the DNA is TGTGCCAGCAGTTCCTTGACAGGTTACTCTGGGGCCAACGTCCTGACTTTC. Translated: CASSSLTGYSGANVLTF.